The sequence of this T cell receptor (beta chain) was determined in a study of cytomegalovirus exposure and HLA in healthy donors. In the case of this clone: Its antigen is unknown.

The CDR3 is made up of 15 amino acids. V dropped 2 bases and J dropped 1; count of bases not matched to a gene: 5. Germline lookup yields CDR1 SGHNT and CDR2 YYREEE (reference sequence). The study, taken as a whole, reports: Cytomegalovirus-associated status was assigned to approximately 160 TCR beta chains. Indistinguishable V segments such as TRBV6-2 and TRBV6-3 were excluded. Relative to equally common others, HLA-associated TCR beta chains showed greater clonal expansion in a later analysis. Most TCR beta V segments were productive about 90% or about 30% of the time in an earlier analysis.

Amplification used 60 Vbeta primers and 13 Jbeta primers. TCRdb's copy holds only in-frame clones and misses some; the assay was immunoSEQ multiplex PCR. The repertoire holds fewer than 90,000 clones, with roughly 80% as singletons. The genes are TRBV5-4 and TRBJ1-1; 7 bases match TRBD1. The source of this sequence is a man aged 25-45 years in good health and CMV-seropositive. The material sequenced was PBMCs. The CDR3 sequence: CASSFQDRQNTEAFF. The DNA of the CDR3 is TGTGCCAGCAGCTTCCAGGACAGGCAGAACACTGAAGCTTTCTTT. Variable domain in full (rest from reference TRBV5-4 and TRBJ1-1): ETGVTQSPTHLIKTRGQQVTLRCSSQSGHNTVSWYQQALGQGPQFIFQYYREEENGRGNFPPRFSGLQFPNYSSELNVNALELDDSALYLCASSFQDRQNTEAFFGQGTRLTVV.